The 23 T cell receptor beta chains in this list originate from one sample, sequenced in a study of blood T cell repertoires in COVID-19. Produced via immunoSEQ multiplex PCR; TCRdb's table is partial and in-frame only. The sample includes about 430,000 clones, roughly 89% of them seen just once. The sample taken for sequencing was peripheral blood. The receptors stem from a man younger than 35 with COVID-19, enrolled during active disease.

The genes are TRBV6-6 and TRBJ2-7, with TRBD1 matching 9 bases. Germline V gene data show CDR1 as MNHNY and CDR2 as SVGAGI (reference sequence). The ends lost 2 bases at V and 5 bases at J; junction bases unmatched: 1. This CDR3 has 13 amino acids. The CDR3 protein is CASSYGTGNEQYF. For the CDR3, the DNA is TGTGCCAGCAGTTACGGGACAGGGAACGAGCAGTACTTC.

This clone has more than one count but fewer than ten. The chain links TRBV4-1 to TRBJ1-5, with D tentatively TRBD1 (5 bases). V was cut by 2 bases and J by 1 base, with 9 bases left in between. The CDR3 consists of 15 residues. Germline CDR1 is MGHRA and CDR2 is YSYEKL. CDR3 DNA sequence: TGCGCCAGCAGCCAAATACAGGAGAGCAATCAGCCCCAGCATTTT. It encodes CASSQIQESNQPQHF.

The CDR3 coding sequence is TGTGCCAGCAGCGTAGTCGCGGAGTGGGATACGCAGTATTTT. This encodes CASSVVAEWDTQYF. This chain joins TRBV9 and TRBJ2-3; D uncertain. Germline CDR1 and CDR2: SGDLS and YYNGEE. The V end lost 0 bases, the J end lost 6 bases, and 11 bases lay between the germline ends. This CDR3 has 14 residues. The variable domain in full, with the rest retrieved from reference TRBV9 and TRBJ2-3, is DSGVTQTPKHLITATGQRVTLRCSPRSGDLSVYWYQQSLDQGLQFLIQYYNGEERAKGNILERFSAQQFPDLHSELNLSSLELGDSALYFCASSVVAEWDTQYFGPGTRLTVL.

V gene TRBV5-6 combines with J gene TRBJ2-1; a possible D gene is TRBD1 (6 bases). Germline values: CDR1 SGHDT, CDR2 YYEEEE. The CDR3 runs to 15 residues. Trimming took off 5 bases at V and 3 bases at J, with 15 bases between the two ends. Written as DNA, the CDR3 is TGTGCCAGCAGGGAAACCGGGACACTCTACAATGAGCAGTTCTTC. It yields the protein CASRETGTLYNEQFF.

The chain has TRBV7-9 and TRBJ2-4; D unresolved. V gave up 3 bases and J gave up 8 bases, with 11 bases separating them. Germline V gives CDR1 SEHNR, CDR2 FQNEAQ (reference sequence). The length of the CDR3 is 13 residues. As DNA, the CDR3 is TGTGCCAGCAGCTTTCAAGTGCAGGACATTCAGTACTTC. Protein: CASSFQVQDIQYF.

The rearrangement joins TRBV23-1 to TRBJ1-1; D may be TRBD1 (5 bases). TRBV23-1 is treated as an ORF (open reading frame) with a function not yet certain. The CDR3 is 14 amino acids. V gave up 4 bases and J gave up 4 bases, with 13 bases separating them. CDR3 amino acids: CASSLGEAGTEAFF. The DNA for the CDR3 is TGCGCCAGCAGTCTAGGGGAGGCCGGCACTGAAGCTTTCTTT.

The chain recombines TRBV6-5 with TRBJ1-5; D call uncertain. The germline V gene encodes CDR1 MNHEY and CDR2 SVGAGI. CDR3 length: 15 amino acids. V gave up 0 bases and J gave up 0 bases, with 6 bases separating them. CDR3 nucleotides: TGTGCCAGCAGTTACTCAGCAAATAGCAATCAGCCCCAGCATTTT. It yields the protein CASSYSANSNQPQHF.

This clone was observed once. The chain employs TRBV7-6 and TRBJ2-1; TRBD2 might be the D (5 bases). This CDR3 is 16 amino acids long. V shed 5 bases and J shed 5 bases, with 19 bases lying between them. CDR1 is SGHVS, CDR2 FNYEAQ, per germline. Here the CDR3 reads CASSGTRGRSDNEQFF. The CDR3 nucleotides read TGTGCCAGCAGCGGAACCAGAGGGCGGTCGGACAATGAGCAGTTCTTC.

The chain has TRBV28 and TRBJ1-2, with TRBD1 matching over 12 bases. The CDR3 is 14 residues long. J was trimmed by 13 bases and V by 4 bases; bases with no gene match: 10. Per germline, CDR1 MDHEN and CDR2 SYDVKM. CDR3 sequence: CASSSPGQGAFGTF. DNA of the CDR3: TGTGCCAGCAGTTCGCCGGGACAGGGGGCGTTCGGCACCTTC.

CDR3: CASSPDRRTEAFF. DNA for the CDR3: TGTGCCAGCAGTCCTGACAGGCGGACTGAAGCTTTCTTT. J is TRBJ1-1 and V is TRBV2; D perhaps matches TRBD1 (6 bases). The V gene's germline CDR1 is SNHLY and CDR2 FYNNEI. The CDR3 spans 13 residues. Trimming removed 5 bases at V and 5 bases at J, with 12 bases between.

The J gene is TRBJ1-5, the V gene TRBV9, with D tentatively TRBD1 (6 bases). CDR3 length: 14 amino acids. V lost 3 bases, J lost 4 bases, and 11 bases lay in between. Germline V gives CDR1 SGDLS, CDR2 YYNGEE. This chain's CDR3 is CASSADSVNQPQHF. The CDR3 nucleotides are TGTGCCAGCAGCGCGGACAGCGTGAATCAGCCCCAGCATTTT.

The rearrangement links TRBV6-6 to TRBJ2-7; the D gene is possibly TRBD2 (5 bases). Trimming pared 5 bases from V and 2 bases from J, leaving 13 bases between. Germline values: CDR1 MNHNY, CDR2 SVGAGI (reference sequence). The CDR3 is made up of 14 amino acids. The CDR3 sequence is CASSAQARAYEQYF. The CDR3 DNA is TGTGCCAGCAGTGCGCAGGCGCGGGCCTACGAGCAGTACTTC.

CDR3 sequence reads: CASSQESVPGNTIYF. The CDR3 DNA follows: TGTGCCAGCAGCCAAGAATCGGTTCCCGGAAACACCATATATTTT. The chain recombines TRBV4-2 with TRBJ1-3, with D unclear. The germline V gene has CDR1 LGHNA and CDR2 YNFKEQ. The V end was cut by 0 bases, the J end by 4 bases, with 10 bases between. The CDR3 contains 15 residues.

The chain combines TRBV6-4 with TRBJ2-1; TRBD2 matches at 12 bases. This CDR3 is built from 17 residues. Germline V gives CDR1 MRHNA, CDR2 SNTAGT. The trim removed 4 bases at V and 0 bases at J, leaving 4 bases unmatched. Here the CDR3 reads CASSGASGRASYNEQFF. In DNA, the CDR3 is TGTGCCAGCAGTGGAGCTAGCGGGAGGGCCTCCTACAATGAGCAGTTCTTC.

The genes are TRBV19 and TRBJ1-1, with a weak D call TRBD1 (6 bases). The CDR3 extends over 14 amino acids. Looked up from germline, CDR1 is LNHDA and CDR2 is SQIVND (reference sequence). The V and J ends lost 7 bases and 7 bases respectively, with 19 bases between them. The CDR3 DNA follows: TGTGCCAGTACAGCCGGGGTGGGGGCGAATGAAGCTTTCTTT. Its protein product is CASTAGVGANEAFF.

The rearrangement joins TRBV19 to TRBJ1-5, with 8 bases that match TRBD1. V dropped 3 bases and J dropped 6; count of bases not matched to a gene: 10. The CDR3 runs 16 residues. Germline V gives CDR1 LNHDA, CDR2 SQIVND (reference sequence). CDR3 sequence: CASSMGTRGLGQPQHF. The CDR3, as DNA: TGTGCCAGTAGTATGGGTACCAGGGGGCTTGGTCAGCCCCAGCATTTT.

V is TRBV28 and J is TRBJ1-5; TRBD1 aligns across 7 bases. The CDR3 loop spans 14 amino acids. The germline V gene has CDR1 MDHEN and CDR2 SYDVKM. The junction had 4 bases not matched to a gene; V was cut back by 4 bases and J by 4 bases. CDR3 coding DNA: TGTGCCAGCAGTTACTCAGGGGGGAATCAGCCCCAGCATTTT. It encodes CASSYSGGNQPQHF.

The genes are TRBV27 and TRBJ2-7; 8 nucleotides align to TRBD1. This CDR3 comprises 14 residues. V lost 4 bases, J lost 2 bases, and 4 bases stayed unmatched. The germline CDR1 and CDR2 sequences are MNHEY and SMNVEV (reference sequence). The CDR3 nucleotides read TGTGCCAGCAGTTATCAGGGACAGGCCTACGAGCAGTACTTC. Amino acids: CASSYQGQAYEQYF.

The J gene is TRBJ1-1, the V gene TRBV3-1 (or the pseudogene TRBV3-2); D is unclear. The CDR3 loop spans 13 amino acids. The V gene's germline CDR1 is LGHDT and CDR2 YNNKEL (reference sequence). V was trimmed by 0 bases and J by 3 bases, leaving 5 bases between them. DNA of the CDR3: TGTGCCAGCAGCCAAGACCCGGACACTGAAGCTTTCTTT. Translation: CASSQDPDTEAFF.

The rearrangement links TRBV2 to TRBJ1-1, with a weak D call TRBD1 (6 bases). The germline CDR1 and CDR2 sequences are SNHLY and FYNNEI. Between the trimmed V and J ends, which lost 7 bases and 5 bases, there was a span of 17 bases. The CDR3 is made up of 14 amino acids. The CDR3 region has the DNA TGTGCCAGCACCGGAGCGGGAAGGGGGACTGAAGCTTTCTTT. Its protein is CASTGAGRGTEAFF. The whole variable domain, remainder taken from reference TRBV2 and TRBJ1-1, is EPEVTQTPSHQVTQMGQEVILRCVPISNHLYFYWYRQILGQKVEFLVSFYNNEISEKSEIFDDQFSVERPDGSNFTLKIRSTKLEDSAMYFCASTGAGRGTEAFFGQGTRLTVV.

The chain couples TRBV7-9 to TRBJ2-7; 9 bases are a match to TRBD2. Germline V gives CDR1 SEHNR, CDR2 FQNEAQ (reference sequence). This CDR3 spans 13 amino acids. The junction had 4 bases not matched to a gene; V was cut back by 6 bases and J by 4 bases. DNA for the CDR3: TGTGCCAGCAGTACTAGCGGGCGGTACGAGCAGTACTTC. It encodes CASSTSGRYEQYF. Together with reference TRBV7-9 and TRBJ2-7, the CDR3 gives the full variable domain: DTGVSQNPRHKITKRGQNVTFRCDPISEHNRLYWYRQTLGQGPEFLTYFQNEAQLEKSRLLSDRFSAERPKGSFSTLEIQRTEQGDSAMYLCASSTSGRYEQYFGPGTRLTVT.

As regards this clone: Other DNA sequences within the sample encode an identical CDR3. The rearrangement links TRBV19 to TRBJ1-2, with D hard to call. The germline gives CDR1 LNHDA, CDR2 SQIVND (reference sequence). V lost 3 bases, J lost 4 bases, and 6 bases lay in between. This CDR3 contains 12 residues. This chain's CDR3 is CASSILGYGYTF. CDR3 bases: TGTGCCAGTAGTATCCTAGGCTATGGCTACACCTTC.

The V gene is TRBV6-5, the J gene TRBJ2-2; TRBD1 matches 9 bases. V was clipped by 6 bases and J by 6 bases; unmatched bases: 5. The CDR3 has 14 amino acids. Germline loops: CDR1 MNHEY, CDR2 SVGAGI. CDR3 nucleotides: TGTGCCAGCAGCTCGGGACAGGGTTCCGGGGAGCTGTTTTTT. Protein sequence: CASSSGQGSGELFF.